The entry below describes one T cell receptor (beta chain). Repertoires were generated with immunoSEQ multiplex PCR, while TCRdb's copy carries only in-frame clones and drops some. The sample holds some 110,000 clones, 70% to 85% seen once. This sample was included in a study of blood T cell repertoires in COVID-19. Study-level information: Sources were T cells, B-cell-depleted T cells, or PBMCs; the material itself was cDNA or gDNA.

CDR1 is MNHNY and CDR2 is SVGAGI in the germline V gene (reference sequence). The length of the CDR3 is 15 residues. J gave up 4 bases and V 6 bases, and 11 bases lay outside the gene matches. The chain links TRBV6-6 to TRBJ1-1; TRBD1 matches at 7 bases. Sequenced material: peripheral blood. The receptor comes from a man over 45 with acute or convalescent COVID-19. In DNA form, the CDR3 reads TGTGCCAGCAGGATAATGACAGGGAAAGGCACTGAAGCTTTCTTT. Amino acids: CASRIMTGKGTEAFF.